This is a list of T cell receptor beta chains from one sample in a study of graft-versus-host responses after intestinal transplantation. Their antigens remain unidentified. TCRdb's table, derived via immunoSEQ multiplex PCR, lists solely in-frame clones and lacks some. The data contain about 66,000 clones, 90% of them seen just once; the ten biggest clones take up approximately 1.4%. This specimen was unstimulated CD8+ T cells sorted from spleen or lymph node cells, taken before intestinal transplant. The source of these receptors is a human donor who received an intestinal transplant. CDR3s include the opening cysteine and the closing phenylalanine or tryptophan. D genes are given only for firm matches. A row's size may be missing; if present it is once, few, many or a size class.

J	V	size	D	CDR3	DNA
TRBJ2-1	TRBV6-4	once	NA	CASSDSLGGNEQFF	TGTGCCAGCAGTGACTCACTAGGGGGCAATGAGCAGTTCTTC
TRBJ1-1	TRBV7-3	NA	TRBD1	CASSFGTGNTEAFF	TGTGCCAGCAGCTTCGGGACAGGGAACACTGAAGCTTTCTTT
TRBJ1-2	TRBV2	few	NA	CASSDGSYGYTF	TGTGCCAGCAGTGATGGCAGCTATGGCTACACCTTC
TRBJ1-2	TRBV29-1	NA	NA	CSVENRDYPYGYTF	TGCAGCGTCGAGAACCGGGACTACCCATATGGCTACACCTTC
TRBJ2-7	TRBV9	NA	TRBD2	CASSGEAGMYYEQYF	TGTGCCAGCAGCGGAGAAGCGGGGATGTACTACGAGCAGTACTTC
TRBJ2-7	TRBV9	NA	NA	CASSQGQPASYEQYF	TGTGCCAGCAGCCAAGGACAGCCGGCTTCCTACGAGCAGTACTTC
TRBJ1-2	TRBV7-9	NA	NA	CASSPGLLPHNGYTF	TGTGCCAGCAGCCCGGGACTGTTACCACACAATGGCTACACCTTC
TRBJ1-6	TRBV5-5	NA	TRBD1	CASSLPLIGTGGSPLHF	TGTGCCAGCAGCTTGCCTTTAATCGGGACAGGGGGGTCACCCCTCCACTTT
TRBJ1-5	TRBV6-5	NA	NA	CASQGYNQPQHF	TGTGCCAGCCAGGGTTACAATCAGCCCCAGCATTTT
TRBJ1-1	TRBV6-5	NA	NA	CASSYAGGSPAFF	TGTGCCAGCAGTTACGCGGGTGGGAGTCCGGCTTTCTTT
TRBJ2-7	TRBV7-9	NA	NA	CASSPSYEQYF	TGTGCCAGCAGCCCTTCCTACGAGCAGTACTTC
TRBJ1-3	TRBV5-1	NA	NA	CASSMEVGTRSGNTIYF	TGCGCCAGCAGCATGGAGGTCGGTACTAGGTCTGGAAACACCATATATTTT